The rows below give T cell receptor beta chains drawn from one sample of a study of T cell responses to AZD1222 COVID-19 vaccine. Method: immunoSEQ multiplex PCR; TCRdb's copy keeps in-frame clones and lacks some. The data contain 120,000 to 150,000 clones, around nine tenths of them singletons. This material consisted of peripheral blood, taken on day 0 of AZD1222 vaccination. These receptors were collected from an adult in good health. Each CDR3 is given with its conserved first and last residue. The order of the fields is V gene, D gene, J gene, clone size, CDR3 DNA, CDR3 protein. A D gene is named only where the DNA matches it firmly. The size entry is marked missing in some rows and otherwise reads once, few, many or a size class.

v_call: TRBV7-9
d_call: -
j_call: TRBJ1-2
clone_size: -
cdr3_nt: TGTGCCAGCAGCTATGGGGCCGTTAACTATGGCTACACCTTC
cdr3_aa: CASSYGAVNYGYTF

v_call: TRBV5-6
d_call: TRBD2
j_call: TRBJ2-3
clone_size: -
cdr3_nt: TGTGCCAGCAGCTTCGTAGCGGGGGGGTTAGATACGCAGTATTTT
cdr3_aa: CASSFVAGGLDTQYF

v_call: TRBV4-1
d_call: -
j_call: TRBJ1-2
clone_size: -
cdr3_nt: TGCGCCAGCAGCCAAGGATCAGGGTTCGGTGGCTACACCTTC
cdr3_aa: CASSQGSGFGGYTF

v_call: TRBV6-2/TRBV6-3
d_call: -
j_call: TRBJ2-1
clone_size: -
cdr3_nt: TGTGCCAGCAGTTACTCGGAATACAATGAGCAGTTCTTC
cdr3_aa: CASSYSEYNEQFF

v_call: TRBV7-2
d_call: -
j_call: TRBJ2-6
clone_size: -
cdr3_nt: TGTGCCAGCAGCTTAGAGGGCCCAGCTGGGGCCAACGTCCTGACTTTC
cdr3_aa: CASSLEGPAGANVLTF

v_call: TRBV4-1
d_call: TRBD1
j_call: TRBJ1-2
clone_size: -
cdr3_nt: TGCGCCAGCAGCCAAGATTTCGGGACAGCCTCCCGATTTGCCTATGGCTACACCTTC
cdr3_aa: CASSQDFGTASRFAYGYTF

v_call: TRBV6-5
d_call: -
j_call: TRBJ1-1
clone_size: -
cdr3_nt: TGTGCCAGCAGTCCCAAAGGGGCTACTGAAGCTTTCTTT
cdr3_aa: CASSPKGATEAFF

v_call: TRBV7-9
d_call: -
j_call: TRBJ1-4
clone_size: -
cdr3_nt: TGTGCCAGCAGCTTAAGTAAACCAGCAACTAATGAAAAACTGTTTTTT
cdr3_aa: CASSLSKPATNEKLFF

v_call: TRBV4-1
d_call: -
j_call: TRBJ2-1
clone_size: -
cdr3_nt: TGCGCCAGCAGCGCTAGGGGGGGATACAATGAGCAGTTCTTC
cdr3_aa: CASSARGGYNEQFF

v_call: TRBV7-2
d_call: TRBD2
j_call: TRBJ2-2
clone_size: -
cdr3_nt: TGTGCCAGCAGCCCAAGGACTAGCGGGAGTGGAACCGGGGAGCTGTTTTTT
cdr3_aa: CASSPRTSGSGTGELFF

v_call: TRBV18
d_call: TRBD2
j_call: TRBJ2-7
clone_size: -
cdr3_nt: TGTGCCAGCTCACCCAGCCCCTTTACTAGCGGGGGGAGCTCCTACGAGCAGTACTTC
cdr3_aa: CASSPSPFTSGGSSYEQYF

v_call: TRBV5-1
d_call: -
j_call: TRBJ2-3
clone_size: -
cdr3_nt: TGCGCCAGCAGCTCCGGGACCGTGGGGGATACGCAGTATTTT
cdr3_aa: CASSSGTVGDTQYF

v_call: TRBV4-2
d_call: -
j_call: TRBJ1-5
clone_size: once
cdr3_nt: TGTGCCAGCAGCCAAGAAGAGGTCCCTAGCAATCAGCCCCAGCATTTT
cdr3_aa: CASSQEEVPSNQPQHF

v_call: TRBV7-9
d_call: -
j_call: TRBJ1-1
clone_size: -
cdr3_nt: TGTGCCAGCAGCCCCCCGGGGGGGGCTGAAGCTTTCTTT
cdr3_aa: CASSPPGGAEAFF

v_call: TRBV6-5
d_call: -
j_call: TRBJ1-2
clone_size: few
cdr3_nt: TGTGCCAGCAGTTACGGGGGGGGCTATGGCTACACCTTC
cdr3_aa: CASSYGGGYGYTF

v_call: TRBV5-1
d_call: -
j_call: TRBJ2-7
clone_size: -
cdr3_nt: TGCGCCAGCAGCTTGGTACAGGGAAAAGGCGAGCAGTACTTC
cdr3_aa: CASSLVQGKGEQYF

v_call: TRBV5-4
d_call: TRBD1
j_call: TRBJ1-4
clone_size: -
cdr3_nt: TGTGCCAGCAGCACAGGGGGAGACGGTGAAAAACTGTTTTTT
cdr3_aa: CASSTGGDGEKLFF

v_call: TRBV19
d_call: -
j_call: TRBJ1-1
clone_size: -
cdr3_nt: TGTGCCAGTAGTTCCCCTACCTACAGGCTCCGCGAAGCTTTCTTT
cdr3_aa: CASSSPTYRLREAFF

v_call: TRBV4-1
d_call: TRBD1
j_call: TRBJ2-2
clone_size: -
cdr3_nt: TGCGCCAGCAGCCATATCGCCGGGACAGCCAACACCGGGGAGCTGTTTTTT
cdr3_aa: CASSHIAGTANTGELFF

v_call: TRBV6-5
d_call: TRBD2
j_call: TRBJ2-5
clone_size: -
cdr3_nt: TGTGCCAGCAGGAAAGAGCGGGAGGCTAGGGAGACCCAGTACTTC
cdr3_aa: CASRKEREARETQYF

v_call: TRBV24-1
d_call: -
j_call: TRBJ2-1
clone_size: -
cdr3_nt: TGTGCCACCTCGGGACTCAGAGACCCTAATGAGCAGTTCTTC
cdr3_aa: CATSGLRDPNEQFF

v_call: TRBV3-1/TRBV3-2
d_call: TRBD2
j_call: TRBJ2-7
clone_size: -
cdr3_nt: TGTGCCAGCAGTTTGGCCCTTGGGGGGGGGCAGTACTTC
cdr3_aa: CASSLALGGGQYF

v_call: TRBV7-9
d_call: TRBD2
j_call: TRBJ2-1
clone_size: -
cdr3_nt: TGTGCCAGCAGCCGGGGACTAGCGGGAAGGGATGAGCAGTTCTTC
cdr3_aa: CASSRGLAGRDEQFF

v_call: TRBV28
d_call: -
j_call: TRBJ1-4
clone_size: -
cdr3_nt: TGTGCCAGCAGTCCGGGACGGACGAATGAAAAACTGTTTTTT
cdr3_aa: CASSPGRTNEKLFF

v_call: TRBV5-4
d_call: TRBD1
j_call: TRBJ2-3
clone_size: -
cdr3_nt: TGTGCCAGCAGCTCCAGGACAGGGGGGGATACGCAGTATTTT
cdr3_aa: CASSSRTGGDTQYF

v_call: TRBV7-8
d_call: TRBD2
j_call: TRBJ2-1
clone_size: -
cdr3_nt: TGTGCCAGCACCCGGGGGGGCGGCAATGAGCAGTTCTTC
cdr3_aa: CASTRGGGNEQFF

v_call: TRBV7-8
d_call: TRBD1
j_call: TRBJ1-5
clone_size: -
cdr3_nt: TGTGCCAGCAGCTCCGGACAGGCCAATCAGCCCCAGCATTTT
cdr3_aa: CASSSGQANQPQHF

v_call: TRBV29-1
d_call: -
j_call: TRBJ2-3
clone_size: -
cdr3_nt: TGCAGCGTCCGGGATGTGGCGGCCTCCTCTAGCACAGATACGCAGTATTTT
cdr3_aa: CSVRDVAASSSTDTQYF

v_call: TRBV4-2
d_call: TRBD1
j_call: TRBJ1-2
clone_size: -
cdr3_nt: TGTGCCAGCAGCTACCAGGGACAGTCTAACTATGGCTACACCTTC
cdr3_aa: CASSYQGQSNYGYTF

v_call: TRBV4-3
d_call: -
j_call: TRBJ1-1
clone_size: -
cdr3_nt: TGCGCCAGCAGCCAAGAGAGTGGGAGGGCAGGTGAAGCTTTCTTT
cdr3_aa: CASSQESGRAGEAFF

v_call: TRBV13
d_call: -
j_call: TRBJ2-4
clone_size: -
cdr3_nt: TGTGCCAGCAGCTTTGGGGGTGGGTACATTCAGTACTTC
cdr3_aa: CASSFGGGYIQYF

v_call: TRBV5-1
d_call: -
j_call: TRBJ1-1
clone_size: -
cdr3_nt: TGCGCCAGCAGCCCGGGACCTAAGATGAACACTGAAGCTTTCTTT
cdr3_aa: CASSPGPKMNTEAFF

v_call: TRBV4-2
d_call: -
j_call: TRBJ2-6
clone_size: medium-sized
cdr3_nt: TGTGCCAGCAGCCAAGAGGCTAGCTTCTCTGGGGCCAACGTCCTGACTTTC
cdr3_aa: CASSQEASFSGANVLTF

v_call: TRBV4-3
d_call: -
j_call: TRBJ2-7
clone_size: -
cdr3_nt: TGCGCCAGCAGCCAAGATCGATTAGGGGCCTACTACGAGCAGTACTTC
cdr3_aa: CASSQDRLGAYYEQYF

v_call: TRBV10-3
d_call: TRBD1
j_call: TRBJ1-5
clone_size: once
cdr3_nt: TGTGCCATCAGTGAGTCGAGTTCAGGGGGCGGACGGAATCAGCCCCAGCATTTT
cdr3_aa: CAISESSSGGGRNQPQHF

v_call: TRBV5-8
d_call: -
j_call: TRBJ1-5
clone_size: -
cdr3_nt: TGTGCCAGCAGCTTGGTTCTACAGGGCACGGCCCAGCATTTT
cdr3_aa: CASSLVLQGTAQHF

v_call: TRBV13
d_call: TRBD1
j_call: TRBJ2-7
clone_size: -
cdr3_nt: TGTGCCAGCAAACCCAGGGACAGCTCCTACGAGCAGTACTTC
cdr3_aa: CASKPRDSSYEQYF

v_call: TRBV19
d_call: -
j_call: TRBJ2-5
clone_size: once
cdr3_nt: TGTGCCAGTAGTATCGTGGGGCGGGTAGAGGGGACCCAGTACTTC
cdr3_aa: CASSIVGRVEGTQYF

v_call: TRBV2
d_call: -
j_call: TRBJ2-1
clone_size: -
cdr3_nt: TGTGCCAGCAGTGAACCGGGTTCTCTGGGCAATGAGCAGTTCTTC
cdr3_aa: CASSEPGSLGNEQFF

v_call: TRBV9
d_call: -
j_call: TRBJ2-2
clone_size: -
cdr3_nt: TGTGCCAGCAGCCCCCACGGTCGAGGGACCACCGGGGAGCTGTTTTTT
cdr3_aa: CASSPHGRGTTGELFF

v_call: TRBV5-1
d_call: TRBD2
j_call: TRBJ2-2
clone_size: -
cdr3_nt: TGCGCCAGCAGCTTAACGGGGGGAGGAACCGGGGAGCTGTTTTTT
cdr3_aa: CASSLTGGGTGELFF

v_call: TRBV6-6
d_call: -
j_call: TRBJ1-6
clone_size: -
cdr3_nt: TGTGCCAGCAGTTACTTGGGGCAATCACCCCTCCACTTT
cdr3_aa: CASSYLGQSPLHF

v_call: TRBV11-2
d_call: -
j_call: TRBJ2-2
clone_size: -
cdr3_nt: TGTGCCAGCAGCTTAACAACAGGTAGCCCCGGGGAGCTGTTTTTT
cdr3_aa: CASSLTTGSPGELFF

v_call: TRBV25-1
d_call: -
j_call: TRBJ1-6
clone_size: -
cdr3_nt: TGTGCCAGCAGTGCGACAGCTACCTATAATTCACCCCTCCACTTT
cdr3_aa: CASSATATYNSPLHF

v_call: TRBV19
d_call: -
j_call: TRBJ2-7
clone_size: -
cdr3_nt: TGTGCCAGTAGTAAGGACAGTTTCAGCTCCTACGAGCAGTACTTC
cdr3_aa: CASSKDSFSSYEQYF

v_call: TRBV7-3
d_call: -
j_call: TRBJ2-5
clone_size: -
cdr3_nt: TGTGCCAGCAGCTTAATAGGGGGGCAACAAGAGACCCAGTACTTC
cdr3_aa: CASSLIGGQQETQYF

v_call: TRBV7-2
d_call: -
j_call: TRBJ2-1
clone_size: -
cdr3_nt: TGTGCCAGCAGCTCGAAGAGGGCGTTGGATGAGCAGTTCTTC
cdr3_aa: CASSSKRALDEQFF

v_call: TRBV3-1/TRBV3-2
d_call: -
j_call: TRBJ1-1
clone_size: -
cdr3_nt: TGTGCCAGCCCGCGGGGGAGGGGTGAATACACTGAAGCTTTCTTT
cdr3_aa: CASPRGRGEYTEAFF

v_call: TRBV19
d_call: TRBD2
j_call: TRBJ2-7
clone_size: -
cdr3_nt: TGTGCCAGTAGCGAGACTAGCGCCTACGAGCAGTACTTC
cdr3_aa: CASSETSAYEQYF

v_call: TRBV7-9
d_call: -
j_call: TRBJ2-7
clone_size: -
cdr3_nt: TGTGCCAGCAGCTTAGGGGGTCTCACCTACGAGCAGTACTTC
cdr3_aa: CASSLGGLTYEQYF